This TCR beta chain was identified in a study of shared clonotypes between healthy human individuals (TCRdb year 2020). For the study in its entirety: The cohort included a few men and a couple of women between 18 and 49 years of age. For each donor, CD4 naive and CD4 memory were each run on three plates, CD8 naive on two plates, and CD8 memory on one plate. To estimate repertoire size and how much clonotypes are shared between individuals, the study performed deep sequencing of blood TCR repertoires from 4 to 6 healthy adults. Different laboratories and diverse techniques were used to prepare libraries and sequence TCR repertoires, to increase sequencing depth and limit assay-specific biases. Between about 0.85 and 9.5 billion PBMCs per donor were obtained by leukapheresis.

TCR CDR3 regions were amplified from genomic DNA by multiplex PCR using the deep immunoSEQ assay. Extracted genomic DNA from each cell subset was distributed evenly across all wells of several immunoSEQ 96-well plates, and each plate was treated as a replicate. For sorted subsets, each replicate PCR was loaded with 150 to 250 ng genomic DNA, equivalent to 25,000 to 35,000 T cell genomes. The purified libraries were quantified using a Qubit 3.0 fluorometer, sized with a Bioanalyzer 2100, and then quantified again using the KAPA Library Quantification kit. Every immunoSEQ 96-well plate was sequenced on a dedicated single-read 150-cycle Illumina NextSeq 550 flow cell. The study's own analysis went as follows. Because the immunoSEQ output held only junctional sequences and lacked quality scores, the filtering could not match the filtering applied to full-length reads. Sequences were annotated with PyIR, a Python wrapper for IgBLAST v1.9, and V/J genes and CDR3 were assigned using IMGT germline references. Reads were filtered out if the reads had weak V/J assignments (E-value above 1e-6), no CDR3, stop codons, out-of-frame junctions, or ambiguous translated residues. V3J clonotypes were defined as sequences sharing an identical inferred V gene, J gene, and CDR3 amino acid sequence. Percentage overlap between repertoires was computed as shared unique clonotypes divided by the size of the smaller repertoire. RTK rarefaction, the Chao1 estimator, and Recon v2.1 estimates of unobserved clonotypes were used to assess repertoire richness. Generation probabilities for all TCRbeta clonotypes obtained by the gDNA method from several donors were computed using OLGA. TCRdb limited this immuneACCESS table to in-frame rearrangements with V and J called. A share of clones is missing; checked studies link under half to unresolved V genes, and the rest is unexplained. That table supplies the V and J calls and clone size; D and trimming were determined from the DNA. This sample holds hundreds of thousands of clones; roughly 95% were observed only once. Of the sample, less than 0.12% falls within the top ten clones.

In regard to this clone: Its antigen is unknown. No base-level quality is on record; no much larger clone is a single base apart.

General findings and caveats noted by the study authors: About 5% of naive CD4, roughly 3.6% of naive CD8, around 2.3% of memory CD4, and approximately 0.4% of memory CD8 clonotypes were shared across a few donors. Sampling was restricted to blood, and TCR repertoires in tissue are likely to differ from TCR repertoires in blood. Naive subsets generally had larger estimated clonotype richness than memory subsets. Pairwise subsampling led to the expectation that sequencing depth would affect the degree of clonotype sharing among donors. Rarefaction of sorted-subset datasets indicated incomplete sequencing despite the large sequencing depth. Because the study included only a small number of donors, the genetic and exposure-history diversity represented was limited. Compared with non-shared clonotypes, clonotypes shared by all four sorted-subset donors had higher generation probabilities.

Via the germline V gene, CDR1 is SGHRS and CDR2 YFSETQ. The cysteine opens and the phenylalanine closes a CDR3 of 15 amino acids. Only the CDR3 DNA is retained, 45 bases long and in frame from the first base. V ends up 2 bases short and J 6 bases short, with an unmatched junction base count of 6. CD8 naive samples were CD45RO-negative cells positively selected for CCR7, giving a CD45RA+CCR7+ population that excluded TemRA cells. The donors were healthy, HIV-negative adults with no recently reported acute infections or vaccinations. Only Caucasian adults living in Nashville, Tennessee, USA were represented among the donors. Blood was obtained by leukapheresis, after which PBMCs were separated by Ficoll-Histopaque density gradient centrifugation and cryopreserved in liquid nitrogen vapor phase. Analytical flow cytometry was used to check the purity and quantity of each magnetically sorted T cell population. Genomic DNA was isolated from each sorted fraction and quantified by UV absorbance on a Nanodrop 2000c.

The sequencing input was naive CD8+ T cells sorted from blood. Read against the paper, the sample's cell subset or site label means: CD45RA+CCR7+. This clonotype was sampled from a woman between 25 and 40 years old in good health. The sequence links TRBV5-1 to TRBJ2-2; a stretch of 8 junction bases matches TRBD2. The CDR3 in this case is CASSFAGTSPGELFF. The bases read TGCGCCAGCAGCTTTGCCGGGACTAGTCCCGGGGAGCTGTTTTTT.